This T cell receptor (beta chain) derives from a study of blood T cell repertoires in COVID-19. Study details: Researchers got acute and convalescent COVID-19 samples from the United States, Italy and Spain.

V gave up 2 bases and J gave up 3 bases, with 13 bases separating them. The CDR3 totals 15 residues. Germline-derived CDR1 and CDR2 are KGHSH and LQKENI. Assay: immunoSEQ multiplex PCR; the TCRdb copy retains only in-frame clones and omits some. The sample has about 180,000 clones, about 72% seen once; the top ten hold 17%. Participants reported their clinical history, and cohort assignment relied on those reports. The chain joins TRBV18 to TRBJ2-5; tentative D call: TRBD1 (6 bases). The source of this sequence is a woman in her forties or fifties who had recovered from COVID-19. The sample taken for sequencing was PBMCs or T cells enriched from blood (not recorded which). The CDR3 region is CASSPNRVGKETQYF. The DNA of the CDR3 is TGTGCCAGCTCACCAAACAGGGTGGGGAAAGAGACCCAGTACTTC.